One sample yielded the 32 T cell receptor beta chains listed below, sequenced in a study of blood T cell repertoires in COVID-19. This table comes from immunoSEQ multiplex PCR, and its TCRdb copy is limited to in-frame clones, with some not included. The profile shows tens of thousands of clones, approximately 86% of them singletons. The sample was peripheral blood. The receptors stem from a man aged 60-69 years with acute or convalescent COVID-19.

The chain recombines TRBV3-1 (or the pseudogene TRBV3-2) with TRBJ2-7; 10 nucleotides agree with TRBD2. Per the germline V gene, CDR1 is LGHDT and CDR2 is YNNKEL (reference sequence). The CDR3 sequence is 15 residues long. J lost 6 bases, V lost 5 bases, and 10 bases had no gene match. Here the CDR3 DNA reads TGTGCCAGCAGCTTCCGGACTAGCGGATGGAGCGAGCAGTACTTC. This sequence encodes CASSFRTSGWSEQYF.

The J gene is TRBJ1-4, the V gene TRBV7-8, with D unclear. The V gene lost 10 bases and the J gene lost 6 bases, with 15 bases spanning the gap. The germline CDR1 and CDR2 sequences are SGHVS and FQNEAQ. The CDR3 has 13 amino acids. The CDR3 nucleotides read TGTGCCACCGCGGCCGTCCGAGATGAAAAACTGTTTTTT. It translates to CATAAVRDEKLFF. The full variable domain, with the rest looked up from reference TRBV7-8 and TRBJ1-4, is GAGVSQSPRYKVAKRGQDVALRCDPISGHVSLFWYQQALGQGPEFLTYFQNEAQLDKSGLPSDRFFAERPEGSVSTLKIQRTQQEDSAVYLCATAAVRDEKLFFGSGTQLSVL.

The chain joins TRBV28 to TRBJ1-4; possible D gene TRBD1, 5 bases. CDR3 size: 14 residues. Germline V gene sequence: CDR1 MDHEN, CDR2 SYDVKM. V gave up 7 bases and J gave up 9 bases, with 18 bases separating them. Here the CDR3 DNA reads TGTGCCAGCATCCCCCGGACACCACTGAAAAAACTGTTTTTT. It translates to CASIPRTPLKKLFF.

The chain recombines TRBV13 with TRBJ2-2; 9 nucleotides line up with TRBD2. This CDR3 contains 13 residues. Germline V gene sequence: CDR1 PRHDT, CDR2 FYEKMQ (reference sequence). The V and J ends lost 7 bases and 6 bases, in that order; junction bases with no gene match: 3. In DNA, the CDR3 is TGTGCCAGCAAGGTAGCGGGAGCCGGGGAGCTGTTTTTT. Residues: CASKVAGAGELFF. The variable domain in full, with the rest retrieved from reference TRBV13 and TRBJ2-2, is AAGVIQSPRHLIKEKRETATLKCYPIPRHDTVYWYQQGPGQDPQFLISFYEKMQSDKGSIPDRFSAQQFSDYHSELNMSSLELGDSALYFCASKVAGAGELFFGEGSRLTVL.

This clone was detected only a few times. This chain links TRBV4-2 with TRBJ1-2, with TRBD1 matching 8 bases. The CDR3 has 14 residues. Germline V gene data show CDR1 as LGHNA and CDR2 as YNFKEQ. The V gene end was trimmed by 4 bases and the J gene end by 4 bases; junction bases not matched to a gene: 5. The CDR3 DNA is TGTGCCAGCAGCCCCGGACAGGGTGGCTATGGCTACACCTTC. Encoded protein: CASSPGQGGYGYTF.

The V call is TRBV3-1 (or the pseudogene TRBV3-2), the J call TRBJ2-3; a possible D gene is TRBD1 (5 bases). V lost 4 bases and J lost 3, with 17 bases in between. The germline V gene encodes CDR1 LGHDT and CDR2 YNNKEL (reference sequence). CDR3 length equals 16 residues. The CDR3: CASSPAAGYSTDTQYF. The CDR3 DNA sequence: TGTGCCAGCAGCCCTGCGGCAGGGTATTCTACAGATACGCAGTATTTT.

The rearrangement uses TRBV6-4 and TRBJ1-2, with D maybe TRBD1 (6 bases). Germline CDR1 reads MRHNA; CDR2 reads SNTAGT. Trimming took 6 bases from V and 4 from J, leaving 15 bases between them. This CDR3 region has 14 residues. The CDR3 spells CASRQDGQIYGYTF. The CDR3 DNA is TGTGCCAGCAGGCAAGACGGACAGATCTATGGCTACACCTTC.

The chain links TRBV9 to TRBJ1-1; TRBD1 aligns across 9 bases. Unmatched junction bases numbered 7, after V lost 4 bases and J lost 0 bases. The CDR3 spans 16 residues. The germline V gene has CDR1 SGDLS and CDR2 YYNGEE. The CDR3 loop is CASSPDGTGLNTEAFF. CDR3 nucleotides: TGTGCCAGCAGCCCTGACGGGACAGGGCTGAACACTGAAGCTTTCTTT.

This clone was recorded only once. The V gene is TRBV18, the J gene TRBJ1-1; the D gene is possibly TRBD1 (5 bases). V was pared by 0 bases and J by 4 bases, with 15 bases between. The CDR3 contains 16 residues. CDR1 is KGHSH and CDR2 is LQKENI in the germline V gene. The CDR3 DNA reads TGTGCCAGCTCACCACCCCAGGGAGGGGCGGGCACTGAAGCTTTCTTT. It encodes CASSPPQGGAGTEAFF.

The V and J genes are TRBV6-1 and TRBJ1-3, with unresolved D. Germline V gives CDR1 MNHNS, CDR2 SASEGT. This CDR3 has 15 amino acids. Trimming cost V 5 bases and J 0 bases, with 11 bases left between them. CDR3 protein: CASSLVRSSGNTIYF. CDR3 in DNA: TGTGCCAGCAGTTTAGTTAGGAGCTCTGGAAACACCATATATTTT.

This clone was seen only once. The genes are TRBV4-2 and TRBJ2-7; 9 bases are shared with TRBD1. Trimming at V came to 0 bases and at J to 2 bases, leaving 8 bases not matched to a gene. The CDR3 is 17 residues long. The germline gives CDR1 LGHNA, CDR2 YNFKEQ. The CDR3 DNA is TGTGCCAGCAGCCAAGATCAAGGGACAGGGCAGACCTACGAGCAGTACTTC. Encoded protein: CASSQDQGTGQTYEQYF.

In its sample, this clone was seen once. The J gene is TRBJ2-2, the V gene TRBV7-6; weak D call: TRBD2 (5 bases). V dropped 5 bases and J dropped 6 bases, with 19 bases sitting between them. The CDR3 covers 16 residues. Per the germline V gene, CDR1 is SGHVS and CDR2 is FNYEAQ. CDR3 nucleotide sequence: TGTGCCAGCAGCACCCGGAGGACCGGAACCCCCGGGGAGCTGTTTTTT. Translation: CASSTRRTGTPGELFF.

This sequence joins TRBV15 and TRBJ2-7, with D possibly TRBD1 on 5 matching bases. CDR3 length equals 15 residues. The V gene's germline CDR1 is LNHNV and CDR2 YYDKDF (reference sequence). V was shortened by 5 bases and J by 6 bases, with 20 bases between the two germline ends. The CDR3: CATSARGLGVAEQYF. CDR3 sequence (DNA): TGTGCCACCAGCGCGCGAGGATTAGGGGTGGCCGAGCAGTACTTC.

The chain combines TRBV6-2 or TRBV6-3 with TRBJ2-2; TRBD2 aligns across 9 bases. Unmatched junction bases numbered 1, after V lost 4 bases and J lost 1 base. Germline V CDR1 and CDR2: MNHEY, SVGEGT. The CDR3 loop spans 15 amino acids. The CDR3 is CASSLLAGNTGELFF. CDR3 nucleotide sequence: TGTGCCAGCAGTTTACTAGCGGGGAACACCGGGGAGCTGTTTTTT.

The chain employs TRBV7-3 and TRBJ2-1; 7 bases are a match to TRBD2. V was clipped by 11 bases and J by 3 bases; unmatched bases: 7. Looked up from germline, CDR1 is SGHTA and CDR2 is FQGTGA. This CDR3 spans 13 amino acids. The CDR3 DNA reads TGTGCCGCCCGCGGGAGAATCTACAATGAGCAGTTCTTC. Its protein is CAARGRIYNEQFF.

The chain recombines TRBV14 with TRBJ2-4; 7 bases line up with TRBD1. This CDR3 has 14 amino acids. V trimming: 6 bases; J trimming: 8 bases; junction bases outside the gene matches: 10. CDR1 and CDR2 from the germline V gene are SGHDN and FVKESK. CDR3 amino acids: CASSHNGGQDIQYF. The CDR3 DNA reads as TGTGCCAGCAGTCACAACGGCGGACAGGACATTCAGTACTTC.

This chain connects TRBV5-8 to TRBJ1-2, with D possibly matching TRBD1 (6 bases). V was clipped by 4 bases and J by 4 bases, with 17 bases between them. The CDR3 length is 15 residues. Per the germline V gene, CDR1 is SGHTS and CDR2 is YDEGEE. CDR3 loop: CASSRGAGRTYGYTF. The CDR3 DNA follows: TGTGCCAGCAGCCGGGGGGCGGGACGGACCTATGGCTACACCTTC.

This sequence joins TRBV6-6 and TRBJ1-2; 8 bases match TRBD1. Germline CDR1 and CDR2: MNHNY and SVGAGI (reference sequence). This CDR3 comprises 13 residues. With 2 bases clipped from V and 7 bases from J, the junction kept 3 bases outside the gene matches. CDR3 sequence (DNA): TGTGCCAGCAGTTACCGGACAGGGCTTGGCTACACCTTC. It codes for CASSYRTGLGYTF.

This rearrangement joins TRBV6-1 to TRBJ2-7; D remains ambiguous. Trimming removed 0 bases from V and 4 bases from J, with 4 bases in between. This CDR3 has 12 residues. The germline V gene encodes CDR1 MNHNS and CDR2 SASEGT. The chain's CDR3 is CASSEAYYEQYF. The CDR3, as DNA: TGTGCCAGCAGTGAAGCATATTACGAGCAGTACTTC.

V and J are TRBV7-8 and TRBJ1-2; D may be TRBD1 (5 bases). Per the germline V gene, CDR1 is SGHVS and CDR2 is FQNEAQ. There are 15 residues in the CDR3. Trimming shortened V by 5 bases and J by 4 bases, and 17 bases separated the two germline ends. As DNA, the CDR3 is TGTGCCAGCAGCCCAGTATTCACAGGAAGCTATGGCTACACCTTC. Amino acid sequence: CASSPVFTGSYGYTF.

The rearrangement uses TRBV30 and TRBJ2-7; 10 nucleotides match TRBD1. J was trimmed by 7 bases and V by 0 bases; bases with no gene match: 9. Germline assignment: CDR1 GTSNPN and CDR2 SVGIG (reference sequence). The CDR3 loop spans 15 amino acids. CDR3 loop: CAWSVRGDRGVEQYF. In nucleotides, the CDR3 is TGTGCCTGGAGTGTACGAGGGGACAGGGGAGTAGAGCAGTACTTC.

This clone appeared a single time. This chain joins TRBV10-3 and TRBJ1-2; 9 bases line up with TRBD1. Looked up from germline, CDR1 is ENHRY and CDR2 is SYGVKD. The CDR3 covers 15 residues. Unmatched junction bases numbered 12, after V lost 3 bases and J lost 10 bases. This chain's CDR3 is CAISDPIPGQGPYTF. The DNA for the CDR3 is TGTGCCATCAGTGATCCCATTCCCGGACAGGGGCCCTACACCTTC.

The J gene is TRBJ1-4, the V gene TRBV28, with a tentative D call TRBD1 (5 bases). The V end was cut by 5 bases, the J end by 2 bases, with 12 bases between. This CDR3 has 15 residues. The germline V gene encodes CDR1 MDHEN and CDR2 SYDVKM. The CDR3: CASSRRRGTNEKLFF. CDR3 sequence (DNA): TGTGCCAGCAGTCGCCGGCGGGGGACTAATGAAAAACTGTTTTTT.

CDR3 in amino acids: CASSLPGQGSEQYF. Here the CDR3 DNA reads TGTGCCAGCAGTCTACCGGGACAGGGGTCCGAGCAGTACTTC. The chain links TRBV27 to TRBJ2-7, with TRBD1 identical over 10 bases. The CDR3 is made up of 14 amino acids. V trimming: 5 bases; J trimming: 6 bases; junction bases outside the gene matches: 7. Germline CDR1 reads MNHEY; CDR2 reads SMNVEV (reference sequence).

The rearrangement joins TRBV6-4 to TRBJ2-2; TRBD2 aligns across 8 bases. Trimming removed 4 bases from V and 1 base from J; junction bases left unmatched: 2. Germline CDR1 reads MRHNA; CDR2 reads SNTAGT. The CDR3 sequence is 15 residues long. This CDR3 reads CASSVSGGNTGELFF. DNA of the CDR3: TGTGCCAGCAGTGTGAGCGGGGGGAACACCGGGGAGCTGTTTTTT.

A few counts support this clone. The CDR3 DNA reads TGCGCCAGCAGCTTGGCCCCGGACAGTCGCCAGCCCCAGCATTTT. Amino acid sequence: CASSLAPDSRQPQHF. The rearrangement links TRBV5-1 to TRBJ1-5; D perhaps matches TRBD1 (6 bases). CDR1 is SGHRS and CDR2 is YFSETQ in the germline V gene. Trimming stripped 0 bases from V and 7 bases from J, with 14 bases between. This CDR3 contains 15 residues.

This rearrangement joins TRBV7-9 to TRBJ1-1; TRBD1 might be the D (5 bases). V was shortened by 1 base and J by 3 bases, with 6 bases between the two germline ends. There are 13 residues in the CDR3. Germline CDR1 reads SEHNR; CDR2 reads FQNEAQ (reference sequence). Here the CDR3 reads CASSLVQDTEAFF. CDR3 nucleotide sequence: TGTGCCAGCAGCTTAGTACAGGACACTGAAGCTTTCTTT.

In its sample, this clone was seen a few times. V usage is TRBV7-2 and J usage is TRBJ1-5; the match to TRBD1 covers 11 bases. CDR1 SGHTA and CDR2 FQGNSA come from the germline V gene. V was clipped by 4 bases and J by 5 bases; unmatched bases: 4. The CDR3 consists of 15 residues. The chain's CDR3 is CASSSGTGGHQPQHF. DNA of the CDR3: TGTGCCAGCAGCTCCGGGACAGGGGGACATCAGCCCCAGCATTTT.

The chain links TRBV11-2 to TRBJ2-5; 7 bases line up with TRBD2. The CDR3 length is 17 residues. From germline, CDR1 is SGHAT and CDR2 FQNNGV. V was pared by 3 bases and J by 5 bases, with 15 bases of the junction left unmatched. Written as DNA, the CDR3 is TGTGCCAGCAGCTTTTTTCTGAACCGGGGGGTGGAGGAGACCCAGTACTTC. Amino acids: CASSFFLNRGVEETQYF.

The rearrangement links TRBV30 to TRBJ2-3; TRBD2 matches 13 bases. V lost 5 bases and J lost 0; bases outside the gene matches: 17. This CDR3 has 20 residues. Germline V gives CDR1 GTSNPN, CDR2 SVGIG (reference sequence). The CDR3 reads CAWRGGTSGVTKTSTDTQYF. The CDR3 nucleotides are TGTGCCTGGCGGGGGGGGACTAGCGGGGTCACGAAGACTAGCACAGATACGCAGTATTTT.

CDR3 amino acids: CARSLVTSGGGTQETQYF. CDR3 nucleotides: TGTGCCAGAAGCTTAGTGACTAGCGGGGGGGGAACGCAAGAGACCCAGTACTTC. The chain joins TRBV7-5 to TRBJ2-5; the table's D gene call, TRBD2, was not cross checked with the DNA. TRBV7-5 is a pseudogene. This CDR3 region has 18 residues.

The rearrangement joins TRBV29-1 to TRBJ1-2, with D hard to call. Between the trimmed V and J ends, which lost 5 bases and 6 bases, there was a span of 16 bases. CDR3 length equals 13 residues. From germline, CDR1 is SQVTM and CDR2 ANQGSEA. The CDR3 protein is CSVLDGRRNGYTF. CDR3 bases: TGCAGCGTTCTAGACGGCAGGAGGAATGGCTACACCTTC.